By its share, the clone carrying this T cell receptor beta chain is medium-sized. The method was immunoSEQ multiplex PCR; TCRdb's version includes in-frame clones alone and lacks a portion of them. The sample shows roughly 20,000 clones, over 80% of them seen only once. This specimen belongs to a study of somatic mutations in cytotoxic T cells in rheumatoid arthritis. V was clipped by 2 bases and J by 4 bases, with 12 bases between them. Germline V CDR1 and CDR2: SGHVS, FQNEAQ. The CDR3 runs 14 residues. The genes are TRBV7-8 and TRBJ2-7, with D possibly TRBD1 on 6 matching bases. The source is an adult with rheumatoid arthritis. The sequenced material came from CD8+ T cells sorted from blood. Written as DNA, the CDR3 is TGTGCCAGCAGCTTATCCCCAGGGGCTTACGAGCAGTACTTC. Amino acid sequence: CASSLSPGAYEQYF.